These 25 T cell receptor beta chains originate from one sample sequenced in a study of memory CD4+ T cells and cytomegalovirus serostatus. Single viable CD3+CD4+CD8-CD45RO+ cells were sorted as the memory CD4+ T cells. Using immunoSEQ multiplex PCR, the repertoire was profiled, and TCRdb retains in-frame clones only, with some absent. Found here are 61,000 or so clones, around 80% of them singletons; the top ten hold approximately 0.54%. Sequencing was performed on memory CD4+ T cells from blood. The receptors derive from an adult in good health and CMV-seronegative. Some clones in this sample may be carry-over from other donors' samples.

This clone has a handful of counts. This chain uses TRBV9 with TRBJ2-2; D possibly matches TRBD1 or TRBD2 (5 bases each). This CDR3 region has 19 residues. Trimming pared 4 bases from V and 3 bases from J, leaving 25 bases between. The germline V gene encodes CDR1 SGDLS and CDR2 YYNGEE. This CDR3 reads CASSNLGPTTQWDTGELFF. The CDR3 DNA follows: TGTGCCAGCAGCAACCTGGGACCAACAACCCAATGGGACACCGGGGAGCTGTTTTTT.

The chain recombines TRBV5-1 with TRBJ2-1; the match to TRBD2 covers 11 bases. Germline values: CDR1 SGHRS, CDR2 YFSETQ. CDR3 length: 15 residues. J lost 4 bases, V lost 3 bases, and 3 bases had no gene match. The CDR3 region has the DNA TGCGCCAGCAGCTCCGGGACTAGCGGATACAATGAGCAGTTCTTC. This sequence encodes CASSSGTSGYNEQFF.

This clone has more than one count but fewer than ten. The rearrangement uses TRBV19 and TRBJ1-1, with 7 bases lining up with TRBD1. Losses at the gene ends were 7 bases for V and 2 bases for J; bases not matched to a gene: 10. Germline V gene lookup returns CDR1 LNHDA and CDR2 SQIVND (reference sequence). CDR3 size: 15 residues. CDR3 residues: CASNQPGQYNTEAFF. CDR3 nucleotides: TGTGCCAGTAATCAGCCGGGACAGTATAACACTGAAGCTTTCTTT.

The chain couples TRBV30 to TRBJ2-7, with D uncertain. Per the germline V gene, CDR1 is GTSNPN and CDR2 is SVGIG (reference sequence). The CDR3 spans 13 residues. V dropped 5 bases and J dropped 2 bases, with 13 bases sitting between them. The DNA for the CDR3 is TGTGCCTGGGCGGACCGACCCCCCTACGAGCAGTACTTC. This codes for CAWADRPPYEQYF.

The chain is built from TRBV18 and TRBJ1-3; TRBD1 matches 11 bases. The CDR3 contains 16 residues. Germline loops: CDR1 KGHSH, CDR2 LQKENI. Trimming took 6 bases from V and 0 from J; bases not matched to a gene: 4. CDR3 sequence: CASSPGTGGSGNTIYF. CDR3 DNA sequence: TGTGCCAGCTCTCCTGGGACAGGGGGCTCTGGAAACACCATATATTTT.

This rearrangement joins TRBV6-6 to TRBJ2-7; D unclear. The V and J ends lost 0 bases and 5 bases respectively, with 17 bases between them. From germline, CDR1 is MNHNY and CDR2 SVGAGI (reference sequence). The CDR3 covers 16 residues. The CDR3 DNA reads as TGTGCCAGCAGTTACTCCAGCCTGAGACCCGGCAACGAGCAGTACTTC. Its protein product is CASSYSSLRPGNEQYF.

The CDR3 is CASSPGAETQYF. Here the CDR3 DNA reads TGCGCCAGCAGTCCAGGAGCAGAGACCCAGTACTTC. The chain joins TRBV5-1 to TRBJ2-5; no definite D call. The V and J ends lost 5 bases and 4 bases respectively, with 9 bases between them. The CDR3 covers 12 residues. Germline loops: CDR1 SGHRS, CDR2 YFSETQ.

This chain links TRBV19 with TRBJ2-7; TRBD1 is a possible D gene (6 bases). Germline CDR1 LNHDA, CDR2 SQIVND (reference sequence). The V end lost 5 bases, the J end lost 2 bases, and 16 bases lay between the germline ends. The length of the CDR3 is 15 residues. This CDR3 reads CASSFTGQNPYEQYF. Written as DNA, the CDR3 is TGTGCCAGTAGTTTTACTGGACAGAACCCCTACGAGCAGTACTTC.

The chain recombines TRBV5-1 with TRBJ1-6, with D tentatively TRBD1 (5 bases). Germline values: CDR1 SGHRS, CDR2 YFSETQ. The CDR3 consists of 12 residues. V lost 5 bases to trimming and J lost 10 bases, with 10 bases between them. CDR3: CASRDITSPLHF. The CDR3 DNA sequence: TGCGCCAGCAGGGACATCACCTCACCCCTCCACTTT.

The CDR3 sequence: CASKFLAGVSDEQYF. The CDR3 DNA is TGTGCCAGCAAGTTTCTAGCGGGGGTGTCCGACGAGCAGTACTTC. V and J are TRBV28 and TRBJ2-7; 10 bases align to TRBD2. Germline V gene data show CDR1 as MDHEN and CDR2 as SYDVKM. The CDR3 totals 15 residues. The trim removed 7 bases at V and 5 bases at J, leaving 11 bases unmatched.

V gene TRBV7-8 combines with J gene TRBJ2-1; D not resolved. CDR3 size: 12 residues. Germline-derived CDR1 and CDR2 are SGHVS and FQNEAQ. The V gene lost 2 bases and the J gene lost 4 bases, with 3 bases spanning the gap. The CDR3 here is CASSLLYNEQFF. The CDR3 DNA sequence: TGTGCCAGCAGCTTATTGTACAATGAGCAGTTCTTC.

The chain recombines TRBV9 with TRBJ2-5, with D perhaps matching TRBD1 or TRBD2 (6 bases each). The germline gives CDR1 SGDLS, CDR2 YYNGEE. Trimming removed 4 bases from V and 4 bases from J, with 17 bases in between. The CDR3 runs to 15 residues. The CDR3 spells CASSQIGGQGETQYF. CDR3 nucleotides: TGTGCCAGCAGCCAAATAGGGGGGCAGGGAGAGACCCAGTACTTC.

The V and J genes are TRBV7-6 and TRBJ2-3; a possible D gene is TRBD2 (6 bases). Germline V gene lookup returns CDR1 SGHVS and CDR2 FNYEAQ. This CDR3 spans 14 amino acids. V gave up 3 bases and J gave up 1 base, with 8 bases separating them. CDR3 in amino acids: CASSLLAGTDTQYF. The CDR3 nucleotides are TGTGCCAGCAGCTTGTTAGCGGGCACAGATACGCAGTATTTT.

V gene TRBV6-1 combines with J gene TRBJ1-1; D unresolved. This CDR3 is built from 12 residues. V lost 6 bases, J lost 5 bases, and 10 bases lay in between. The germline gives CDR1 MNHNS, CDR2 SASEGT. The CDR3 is CASSYMDTEAFF. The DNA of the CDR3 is TGTGCCAGCAGCTACATGGATACTGAAGCTTTCTTT.

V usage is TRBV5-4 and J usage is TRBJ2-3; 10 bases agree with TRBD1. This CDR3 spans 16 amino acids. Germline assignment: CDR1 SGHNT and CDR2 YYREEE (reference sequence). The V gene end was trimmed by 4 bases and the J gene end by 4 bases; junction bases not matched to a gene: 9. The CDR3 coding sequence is TGTGCCAGCAGCCAAGGGACAGGGGTTGTGTCAGATACGCAGTATTTT. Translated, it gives CASSQGTGVVSDTQYF.

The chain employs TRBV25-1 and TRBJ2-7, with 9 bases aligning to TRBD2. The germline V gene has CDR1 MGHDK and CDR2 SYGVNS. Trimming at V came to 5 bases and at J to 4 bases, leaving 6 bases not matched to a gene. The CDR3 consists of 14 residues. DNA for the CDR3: TGTGCCAGCAGTCAAGCGGGAGGAACGTACGAGCAGTACTTC. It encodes CASSQAGGTYEQYF.

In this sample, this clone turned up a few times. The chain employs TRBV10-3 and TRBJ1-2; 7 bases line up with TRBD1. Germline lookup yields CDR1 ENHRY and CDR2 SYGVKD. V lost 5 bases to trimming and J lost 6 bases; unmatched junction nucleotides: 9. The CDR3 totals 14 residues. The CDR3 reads CAISPTDRAHGYTF. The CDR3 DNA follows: TGTGCCATCAGTCCAACTGACAGGGCCCATGGCTACACCTTC.

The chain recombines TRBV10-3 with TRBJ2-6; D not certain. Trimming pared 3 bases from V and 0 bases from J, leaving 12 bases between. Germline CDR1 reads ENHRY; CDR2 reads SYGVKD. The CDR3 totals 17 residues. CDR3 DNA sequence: TGTGCCATCAGTGAACGCGGACGGAGCTCTGGGGCCAACGTCCTGACTTTC. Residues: CAISERGRSSGANVLTF.

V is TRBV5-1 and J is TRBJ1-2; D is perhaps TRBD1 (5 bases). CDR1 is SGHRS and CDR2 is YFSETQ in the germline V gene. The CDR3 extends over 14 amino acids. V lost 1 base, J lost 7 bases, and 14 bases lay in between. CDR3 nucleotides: TGCGCCAGCAGCTTGTGGTTACAGGACGCTGGCTACACCTTC. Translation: CASSLWLQDAGYTF. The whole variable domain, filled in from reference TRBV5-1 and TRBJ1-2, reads KAGVTQTPRYLIKTRGQQVTLSCSPISGHRSVSWYQQTPGQGLQFLFEYFSETQRNKGNFPGRFSGRQFSNSRSEMNVSTLELGDSALYLCASSLWLQDAGYTFGSGTRLTVV.

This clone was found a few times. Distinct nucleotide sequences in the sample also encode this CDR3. The CDR3 sequence: CASSKGQGNTEAFF. DNA of the CDR3: TGTGCCAGCAGTAAAGGACAGGGAAACACTGAAGCTTTCTTT. The chain uses TRBV2 and TRBJ1-1; 8 nucleotides align to TRBD1. With 5 bases clipped from V and 2 bases from J, the junction kept 4 bases outside the gene matches. Per the germline V gene, CDR1 is SNHLY and CDR2 is FYNNEI. This CDR3 has 14 residues.

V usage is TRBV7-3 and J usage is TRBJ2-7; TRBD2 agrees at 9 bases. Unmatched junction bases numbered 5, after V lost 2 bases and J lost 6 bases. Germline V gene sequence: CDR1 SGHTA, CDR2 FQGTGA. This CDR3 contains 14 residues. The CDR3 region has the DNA TGTGCCAGCAGCTTAGGGACTAGCTCTGGCGAGCAGTACTTC. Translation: CASSLGTSSGEQYF.

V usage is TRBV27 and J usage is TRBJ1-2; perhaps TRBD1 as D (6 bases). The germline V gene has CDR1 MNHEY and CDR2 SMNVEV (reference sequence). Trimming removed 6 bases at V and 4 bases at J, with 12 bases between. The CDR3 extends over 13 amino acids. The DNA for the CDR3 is TGTGCCAGCAGACCGGACAGCCGCTATGGCTACACCTTC. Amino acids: CASRPDSRYGYTF.

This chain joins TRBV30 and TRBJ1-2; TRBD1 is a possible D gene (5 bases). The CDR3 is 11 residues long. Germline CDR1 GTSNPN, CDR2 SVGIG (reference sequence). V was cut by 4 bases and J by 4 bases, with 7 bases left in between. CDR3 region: CAWNRPYGYTF. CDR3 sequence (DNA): TGTGCCTGGAACAGGCCCTATGGCTACACCTTC.

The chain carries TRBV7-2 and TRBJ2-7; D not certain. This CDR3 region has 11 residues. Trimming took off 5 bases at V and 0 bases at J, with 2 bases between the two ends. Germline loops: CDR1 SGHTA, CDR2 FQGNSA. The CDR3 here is CASSPSYEQYF. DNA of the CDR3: TGTGCCAGCAGCCCCTCCTACGAGCAGTACTTC.

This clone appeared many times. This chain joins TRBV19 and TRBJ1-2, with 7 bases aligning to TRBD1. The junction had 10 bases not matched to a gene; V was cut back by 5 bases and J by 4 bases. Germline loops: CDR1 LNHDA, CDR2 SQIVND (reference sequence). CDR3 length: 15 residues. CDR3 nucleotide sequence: TGTGCCAGTAGTCCCGACCCGACAGGGCCCTATGGCTACACCTTC. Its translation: CASSPDPTGPYGYTF.